This T cell receptor beta chain came from a study of blood T cell repertoires in COVID-19 (dated by TCRdb to 2018 to 2020). Regarding the study in general: The collaborator samples originated in the United States, Italy and Spain and spanned the acute and convalescent phases of COVID-19. HLA class I and class II types, where available, came from metadata supplied by the sample provider rather than from assay-based typing. The sample metadata nearly always contained a de-identified subject ID, COVID-19 status, age in years and sex. A freely available public database, intended as a resource for researchers studying the immune response to SARS-CoV-2, is where the repertoires were released. Deeply sampled blood TCRbeta repertoires from subjects exposed to, actively infected with, or recovered from COVID-19 were included in the dataset. The samples were drawn from two sources: the first 160 participants of the ongoing ImmuneRACE study, and 1,254 subjects contributed by 6 global collaborators. The prospective study material was composed of cDNA or gDNA derived from T cells, B-cell-depleted T cells, or PBMCs.

TCRbeta CDR3 regions were amplified from genomic DNA using the immunoSEQ Assay, a bias-controlled multiplex PCR. The authors' pipeline ran thus. Within the assay, amplification of reference gene primers was used to estimate how many nucleated cells each sample contained. Sequence reads were collapsed and filtered to measure the absolute abundance of every unique TCRbeta CDR3 rearrangement. For each sample, productive Simpson clonality was calculated as the square root of Simpson's diversity index over productive rearrangements. This is the immuneACCESS table as TCRdb keeps it, with only in-frame sequences that have V and J called. A part of the clones is gone; compared with another copy, unresolved V genes explain less than half, and the rest is unexplained. V and J calls and clone size follow that table, whereas D and trimming were derived from the DNA. The sample data list more than 250,000 clones, and roughly 85% of these were observed just once. The top ten constitute roughly 4.6% of the sample.

The junction shows trimming of 5 bases on V and 1 base on J, plus 23 bases between the germline ends. The CDR3 goes from the cysteine to the phenylalanine over 18 residues. Only the CDR3 portion is preserved as DNA: 54 bases, with reading frame beginning at the first base. CDR1 and CDR2, looked up from the germline V gene, are SGHAT and FQNNGV. Results and caveats for the whole study, not just this receptor: Clinical and demographic metadata were provided uncurated, with the amount varying by source and participant.

Each collaborating institution followed its own protocols to collect whole blood in K2EDTA tubes. For TCRbeta analysis, collaborators shipped samples in one of three forms: frozen whole blood, isolated PBMCs, or DNA extracted from either of those sample types. As regards this clone: Its antigen remains unidentified. Base qualities are not recorded, but no much larger clone differs from it by a single base.

The TCR was taken from a man aged 45 to 65 with active or convalescent COVID-19. The rearranged chain carries TRBV11-2 and TRBJ2-5; the best D guess is TRBD2, with 6 bases matching. Sequenced input: peripheral blood. The DNA sequence is given as TGTGCCAGCAGCCCCCTACGTTTGGTAGGAGGGAGCCAAGAGACCCAGTACTTC. Its product reads: CASSPLRLVGGSQETQYF. Beyond the CDR3, the reference TRBV11-2 and TRBJ2-5 genes provide the residues; the full variable domain reads: EAGVAQSPRYKIIEKRQSVAFWCNPISGHATLYWYQQILGQGPKLLIQFQNNGVVDDSQLPKDRFSAERLKGVDSTLKIQPAKLEDSAVYLCASSPLRLVGGSQETQYFGPGTRLLVL.